Listed here are 7 T cell receptor beta chains from one sample, sequenced in a study of cytomegalovirus exposure and HLA in healthy donors. The PCR contained 60 Vbeta and 13 Jbeta primers. Measured with immunoSEQ multiplex PCR; TCRdb has only the in-frame clones, and not every one. Of 150,000 or so clones in the sample, more than 70% were seen once. Sequenced input: PBMCs. The source of these receptors is a man in his forties in good health and CMV-seronegative.

This clone is a singleton in its sample. The gene calls are TRBV5-1 and TRBJ1-1, with a weak D call TRBD1 (5 bases). This CDR3 contains 16 residues. The V gene's germline CDR1 is SGHRS and CDR2 YFSETQ. V was trimmed by 2 bases and J by 5 bases, leaving 19 bases between them. CDR3 amino acids: CASSFQGDSYWTEAFF. CDR3 nucleotide sequence: TGCGCCAGCAGCTTTCAGGGTGATTCTTATTGGACTGAAGCTTTCTTT.

The chain links TRBV28 to TRBJ2-7; D perhaps matches TRBD2 (7 bases). Looked up from germline, CDR1 is MDHEN and CDR2 is SYDVKM. V was trimmed by 7 bases and J by 0 bases, leaving 13 bases between them. This CDR3 comprises 14 residues. The CDR3 is CASTGGDISYEQYF. CDR3 coding DNA: TGTGCCAGCACGGGGGGCGATATCTCCTACGAGCAGTACTTC.

CDR3 DNA: TGTGCCAGCAGCTTAACGTTAGGAGAAGAGACCCAGTACTTC. Translated: CASSLTLGEETQYF. The chain links TRBV7-3 to TRBJ2-5; D not resolved. V lost 0 bases and J 3 bases, leaving 8 bases between the germline ends. The germline gives CDR1 SGHTA, CDR2 FQGTGA. The CDR3 length is 14 residues.

The chain links TRBV27 to TRBJ2-6; TRBD1 aligns across 9 bases. Trimming took 3 bases from V and 4 from J; bases not matched to a gene: 7. The CDR3 totals 17 residues. Germline values: CDR1 MNHEY, CDR2 SMNVEV (reference sequence). CDR3 in DNA: TGTGCCAGCAGTTTGCTACAGGGGGCGCGAGGGGCCAACGTCCTGACTTTC. Protein sequence: CASSLLQGARGANVLTF.

This clone was counted a few times. This chain links TRBV7-2 with TRBJ2-2, with 10 bases matching TRBD2. The trim removed 3 bases at V and 6 bases at J, leaving 13 bases unmatched. Germline CDR1 reads SGHTA; CDR2 reads FQGNSA. The CDR3 totals 18 residues. CDR3 protein: CASSFRRRTSGKAGELFF. The CDR3 DNA reads TGTGCCAGCAGCTTTAGGCGAAGGACTAGCGGAAAGGCCGGGGAGCTGTTTTTT.

This clone has a single count. The chain links TRBV29-1 to TRBJ1-2, with a weak D call TRBD1 (6 bases). Trimming took off 2 bases at V and 0 bases at J, with 10 bases between the two ends. Germline-derived CDR1 and CDR2 are SQVTM and ANQGSEA. This CDR3 comprises 14 residues. Here the CDR3 reads CSVERDTSNYGYTF. The CDR3 DNA follows: TGCAGCGTTGAAAGGGACACCTCTAACTATGGCTACACCTTC. Full variable domain (missing parts from reference TRBV29-1 and TRBJ1-2): SAVISQKPSRDICQRGTSLTIQCQVDSQVTMMFWYRQQPGQSLTLIATANQGSEATYESGFVIDKFPISRPNLTFSTLTVSNMSPEDSSIYLCSVERDTSNYGYTFGSGTRLTVV.

The CDR3 nucleotides are TGTGCCAGCAGTTACGCACAGGGACTAGAGAATGAAAAACTGTTTTTT. This codes for CASSYAQGLENEKLFF. This rearrangement joins TRBV6-6 to TRBJ1-4; possibly TRBD1 for D (6 bases). V was shortened by 2 bases and J by 5 bases, with 15 bases between the two germline ends. The CDR3 extends over 16 amino acids. The germline gives CDR1 MNHNY, CDR2 SVGAGI (reference sequence).